This entry features one TCR beta chain sequence. This clone was counted between two and nine times. Its antigen specificity is not known. The sample holds no much larger clone one base away, and base qualities are not on file. This entry is derived from a study of blood T cell repertoires in COVID-19 (dated by TCRdb to 2018 to 2020). At the level of the whole study: The collaborator samples originated in the United States, Italy and Spain and spanned the acute and convalescent phases of COVID-19. The prospective study material was composed of cDNA or gDNA derived from T cells, B-cell-depleted T cells, or PBMCs. The repertoires were released in a freely available public database intended as a resource for research on the immune response to SARS-CoV-2. Samples came from the ongoing ImmuneRACE study (first 160 participants) plus 1,254 subjects from 6 global collaborators. Deeply sampled blood TCRbeta repertoires from subjects exposed to, actively infected with, or recovered from COVID-19 were included in the dataset. Where HLA class I and class II types were available, the types were taken from metadata supplied by the sample provider, not from assay-based typing. A de-identified subject ID, COVID-19 status, age in years and sex were almost always included in the sample metadata. Study-wide findings and limitations: Clinical and demographic metadata were provided uncurated, with the amount varying by source and participant.

TCRbeta CDR3 regions were amplified from genomic DNA using the immunoSEQ Assay, a bias-controlled multiplex PCR. For the original study's pipeline: Nucleated cell counts per sample were estimated from amplification of reference gene primers within the assay. To quantify the absolute abundance of each unique TCRbeta CDR3 rearrangement, sequence reads were collapsed and filtered. Productive Simpson clonality was computed per sample as the square root of Simpson's diversity index over productive rearrangements. Not all clones reach the TCRdb copy of this immuneACCESS table, which keeps in-frame sequences only. Checked studies attribute under half of the gap to unresolved V genes and leave the rest unexplained. V, J and clone size are taken as reported in that table, and D and trimming were inferred from the DNA itself. Here the sample has around 130,000 clones; approximately 87% occur a single time. The top ten hold around 2.1% of the sample.

Collaborating institutions collected whole blood in K2EDTA tubes following their own protocols. Collaborator samples were shipped for TCRbeta analysis as frozen whole blood, isolated PBMCs, or DNA extracted from either sample type. This TCR came from a man in his sixties or seventies with active COVID-19. The sample comprised peripheral blood.

The CDR3 region: CASSLSRDRDEQYF. In nucleotides, the sequence is TGCGCCAGCAGCTTGTCCCGGGACAGGGACGAGCAGTACTTC. In this chain, TRBV5-1 is recombined with TRBJ2-7; TRBD1 lines up with 9 middle nucleotides. From its cysteine to its phenylalanine, the CDR3 spans 14 amino acids. Kept here is only the CDR3 DNA, which spans 42 bases and is read in frame from base 1. V loses 1 base at its end and J loses 5 bases; junction bases beyond the gene matches: 4. The germline V gene encodes CDR1 SGHRS and CDR2 YFSETQ.